A single sample is the source of the 16 T cell receptor beta chains below, sequenced in a study of T cell responses to AZD1222 COVID-19 vaccine (dated by TCRdb to the early 2020s). Preparation of the library involved the immunoSEQ multiplex PCR assay. Here the immuneACCESS table is served through TCRdb, limited to in-frame sequences with V and J called. Missing clones are a known gap in these copies; in checked studies unresolved V genes cover under half, and the rest lacks a known reason. The sample data list 100,000 to 150,000 clones, and 84% of these were observed just once. The biggest ten clones account for around a quarter of the sample. The time point label on this specimen signifies: about 28 days (+/-7) after the second vaccine dose. The material was peripheral blood, obtained 28 days after the second AZD1222 dose. Source of these receptors: an adult who received the AZD1222 COVID-19 vaccine.

J is TRBJ1-2 and V is TRBV28; the D is unclear. Germline assignment: CDR1 MDHEN and CDR2 SYDVKM. The CDR3 is 13 amino acids. V was clipped by 1 base and J by 8 bases, with 11 bases between them. CDR3 amino acids: CASSLSPAWGYTF. In nucleotides, the CDR3 is TGTGCCAGCAGTTTATCTCCAGCCTGGGGCTACACCTTC.

This sequence joins TRBV5-1 and TRBJ2-3; no definite D call. In germline, CDR1 is SGHRS, CDR2 YFSETQ. The CDR3 runs 14 residues. The V end was cut by 4 bases, the J end by 3 bases, with 12 bases between. CDR3 in DNA: TGCGCCAGCAGCCCCCCGACGAAGACAGATACGCAGTATTTT. It codes for CASSPPTKTDTQYF. Complete variable domain (other parts from reference TRBV5-1 and TRBJ2-3): KAGVTQTPRYLIKTRGQQVTLSCSPISGHRSVSWYQQTPGQGLQFLFEYFSETQRNKGNFPGRFSGRQFSNSRSEMNVSTLELGDSALYLCASSPPTKTDTQYFGPGTRLTVL.

V gene TRBV19 combines with J gene TRBJ1-5; D gene unclear. The V gene's germline CDR1 is LNHDA and CDR2 SQIVND (reference sequence). The CDR3 contains 19 residues. The V and J ends lost 6 bases and 6 bases respectively, with 30 bases between them. DNA for the CDR3: TGTGCCAGTAGCATTGGAGGCGGACGTATTCGGGAAAAAAGTCAGCCCCAGCATTTT. Translation: CASSIGGGRIREKSQPQHF.

This CDR3 reads CASSPRGDRGPSIHTF. The CDR3 DNA reads TGTGCCAGCAGCCCCAGAGGGGACAGGGGGCCCTCAATCCACACCTTC. The chain couples TRBV3-1 (or the pseudogene TRBV3-2) to TRBJ1-2; 12 nucleotides match TRBD1. This CDR3 spans 16 amino acids. Germline-derived CDR1 and CDR2 are LGHDT and YNNKEL (reference sequence). V trimming: 4 bases; J trimming: 12 bases; junction bases outside the gene matches: 15.

This rearrangement joins TRBV6-6 to TRBJ2-3; D may correspond to TRBD1 or TRBD2 (6 bases each). Germline V lookup: CDR1 MNHNY, CDR2 SVGAGI (reference sequence). V was trimmed by 0 bases and J by 6 bases, leaving 13 bases between them. CDR3 length equals 15 residues. CDR3 DNA sequence: TGTGCCAGCAGTTACTCACCGGGGGCCCTTGATACGCAGTATTTT. It is translated as CASSYSPGALDTQYF.

V usage is TRBV3-1 (or the pseudogene TRBV3-2) and J usage is TRBJ2-5; D is perhaps TRBD1 (5 bases). Germline lookup yields CDR1 LGHDT and CDR2 YNNKEL (reference sequence). V lost 1 base and J lost 6, with 9 bases in between. This CDR3 spans 13 amino acids. The DNA of the CDR3 is TGTGCCAGCAGCCAAGGGGGCGGAAAGACCCAGTACTTC. Translation: CASSQGGGKTQYF.

The chain couples TRBV15 to TRBJ2-3, with 7 positions matching TRBD1. With V trimmed by 1 base and J by 2 bases, 3 bases remained unmatched. This CDR3 spans 15 amino acids. Germline CDR1 is LNHNV and CDR2 is YYDKDF (reference sequence). CDR3 in amino acids: CATSRGQGYTDTQYF. The CDR3 DNA reads as TGTGCCACCAGCAGAGGACAGGGCTACACAGATACGCAGTATTTT.

Only a few counts were recorded for this clone. J is TRBJ2-3 and V is TRBV7-3, with D tentatively TRBD2 (5 bases). CDR1 and CDR2 from the germline V gene are SGHTA and FQGTGA. The CDR3 runs to 18 residues. The germline V and J ends were trimmed by 0 bases and 0 bases, with 16 bases remaining between them. For the CDR3, the DNA is TGTGCCAGCAGCTTAACCCCAAGAGGGTCCACTAGCACAGATACGCAGTATTTT. It translates to CASSLTPRGSTSTDTQYF.

This chain uses TRBV5-1 with TRBJ2-3; 7 nucleotides match TRBD2. Per germline, CDR1 SGHRS and CDR2 YFSETQ. This CDR3 contains 16 residues. V shed 6 bases, J shed 6 bases, and the junction held 16 bases outside the gene matches. The CDR3 here is CASINLPGGGMDTQYF. The DNA of the CDR3 is TGCGCCAGCATCAACCTCCCGGGCGGGGGTATGGATACGCAGTATTTT.

The table lists this clone with a count of one. This sequence joins TRBV29-1 and TRBJ1-1; D is unresolved. This CDR3 is built from 12 residues. CDR1 and CDR2 (germline): SQVTM, ANQGSEA. The V and J ends lost 7 bases and 1 base respectively, with 10 bases between them. DNA for the CDR3: TGCAGCGCCTCGCGACAGAACACTGAAGCTTTCTTT. Protein sequence: CSASRQNTEAFF.

J is TRBJ1-1 and V is TRBV7-9, with TRBD1 identical over 9 bases. This CDR3 region has 14 residues. With V trimmed by 5 bases and J by 3 bases, 4 bases remained unmatched. CDR1 is SEHNR and CDR2 is FQNEAQ in the germline V gene (reference sequence). Here the CDR3 reads CASSTGGTYTEAFF. The CDR3 bases are TGTGCCAGCAGCACAGGGGGCACCTACACTGAAGCTTTCTTT.

The CDR3 DNA follows: TGCGCCAGCAGCCAAGGACTGGGGGGCACTGAAGCTTTCTTT. Residues: CASSQGLGGTEAFF. The gene calls are TRBV4-3 and TRBJ1-1, with D possibly TRBD1 on 5 matching bases. V lost 1 base, J lost 4 bases, and 10 bases lay in between. The CDR3 sequence is 14 residues long. Germline CDR1 is LGHNA and CDR2 is YSLEER.

The rearrangement joins TRBV19 to TRBJ1-2; unclear D gene. Trimming took off 7 bases at V and 3 bases at J, with 15 bases between the two ends. Germline loops: CDR1 LNHDA, CDR2 SQIVND (reference sequence). This CDR3 spans 14 amino acids. CDR3 residues: CASIGSQNHYGYTF. CDR3 in DNA: TGTGCCAGTATTGGGTCCCAGAACCACTATGGCTACACCTTC.

J is TRBJ2-7 and V is TRBV28; possible D gene TRBD2, 6 bases. This CDR3 spans 12 amino acids. Germline V gives CDR1 MDHEN, CDR2 SYDVKM. V was pared by 6 bases and J by 6 bases, with 12 bases between. The chain's CDR3 is CASSLTRGEQYF. CDR3 DNA: TGTGCCAGCAGCCTGACTAGGGGCGAGCAGTACTTC.

The chain links TRBV10-3 to TRBJ2-7, with 12 positions matching TRBD1. The ends lost 6 bases at V and 2 bases at J; junction bases unmatched: 2. Germline CDR1 is ENHRY and CDR2 is SYGVKD. The length of the CDR3 is 14 residues. This chain's CDR3 is CAIRGTGGPYEQYF. In DNA, the CDR3 is TGTGCCATCAGGGGGACAGGGGGCCCCTACGAGCAGTACTTC.

The chain is built from TRBV29-1 and TRBJ1-2; maybe TRBD1 (5 bases). Trimming stripped 5 bases from V and 8 bases from J, with 18 bases between. CDR1 SQVTM and CDR2 ANQGSEA come from the germline V gene. The CDR3 loop spans 13 amino acids. CDR3: CSVLTGDVAGYTF. CDR3 sequence (DNA): TGCAGCGTTCTTACAGGCGACGTTGCGGGCTACACCTTC.